A selection of T cell receptor beta chains follows, all from one sample in a study of human T cells and chemical hapten exposure. TCRdb redid the calling of the RACE reads with MiXCR, one entry per CDR3 protein. Of over 65,000 distinct CDR3 sequences in the sample, about 9.9% were seen once. The input for sequencing was whole blood, taken in connection with sensitization to the hapten diphenylcyclopropenone (DPC). The receptors originated from a man aged 18 to 30 with alopecia areata. Some clones in this sample may be carry-over from other donors' samples. The CDR3 runs from the conserved cysteine through the conserved F or W. The D gene is left open where the match is weak. Size is omitted from some rows. Given values are once, few, many or a class for expanded clones.

>.|TRBV11-1|TRBJ2-7|few
TGTGCCAGCAGCTTATTTTCCTACGAGCAGTACTTC
CASSLFSYEQYF
>.|TRBV6-6|TRBJ2-5|few
TGTGCCAGCAGAGGCGAGGAGACCCAGTACTTC
CASRGEETQYF
>.|TRBV6-2/TRBV6-3|TRBJ2-3|few
TGTGCCAGCAGTCTCCTAGGGGAGGATACGCAGTATTTT
CASSLLGEDTQYF
>.|TRBV6-2/TRBV6-3|TRBJ1-5|.
TGTGCCAGCAGTTACGGGCGGGGATGGAACGATCAGCCCCAGCATTTT
CASSYGRGWNDQPQHF
>TRBD1|TRBV6-5|TRBJ1-5|.
TGTGCCAGCAGCCTGACAGGGGGCGGACAGCCCCAGCATTTT
CASSLTGGGQPQHF
>TRBD1|TRBV7-6|TRBJ2-5|.
TGTGCCAGCAGCTTCGGGACAGGGAGGGCAGAGACCCAGTACTTC
CASSFGTGRAETQYF
>.|TRBV12-2|TRBJ2-3|many
TGTGCAAGTCGCCGGGACAGGGCAGATACGCAGTATTTT
CASRRDRADTQYF
>TRBD1|TRBV5-1|TRBJ2-7|many
TGCGCCAGCAGCTTGGCCCGCTGGGACAGGGGGCTCTACGAGCAGTACTTC
CASSLARWDRGLYEQYF
>TRBD1|TRBV11-3|TRBJ2-7|few
TGTGCCAGCAGCTTAGGGGACAGCGGACGCTACGAGCAGTACTTC
CASSLGDSGRYEQYF
>.|TRBV7-9|TRBJ2-1|many
TGTGCCAGCAGCTTAGTTCGTTCCTACAATGAGCAGTTCTTC
CASSLVRSYNEQFF
>.|TRBV5-1|TRBJ1-1|many
TGCGCCAGCAGCCGGCGCGGGGACACTGAAGCTTTCTTT
CASSRRGDTEAFF
>TRBD2|TRBV11-2|TRBJ2-1|many
TGTGCCAGCAGCATTAGCGGGGGGGCCTTTAATGAGCAGTTCTTC
CASSISGGAFNEQFF
>.|TRBV19|TRBJ1-1|.
TGTGCCAGTAGTATCCAAGGGGGACGGTTTACTGAAGCTTTCTTT
CASSIQGGRFTEAFF
>TRBD1|TRBV4-3|TRBJ2-3|few
TGCGCCAGCAGCCAAGGAAGGGGGCCAGATACGCAGTATTTT
CASSQGRGPDTQYF
>TRBD1|TRBV29-1|TRBJ2-1|many
TGCAGCCTGGGACAGGGTTACAATGAGCAGTTCTTC
CSLGQGYNEQFF
>TRBD2|TRBV9|TRBJ2-1|many
TGTGCCAGCAGCGTAGTGCCTAGCGGGGGCTACAATGAGCAGTTCTTC
CASSVVPSGGYNEQFF
>.|TRBV29-1|TRBJ1-1|once
TGCAGCGTTGGGTCTGAAGCTTTCTTT
CSVGSEAFF
>TRBD1|TRBV20-1|TRBJ2-6|.
TGCAGTGCTAGAGATTGGACAGGAATCTCTGGGGCCAACGTCCTGACTTTC
CSARDWTGISGANVLTF
>.|TRBV11-1|TRBJ1-1|.
TGTGCCAGCAGCTCAACAGGGTGGGCTGAAGCTTTCTTT
CASSSTGWAEAFF
>TRBD1|TRBV11-2|TRBJ1-2|.
TGTGCCAGCAGCTCCAGAAAGGGACAGGGGATTTTTACTAACTATGGCTACACCTTC
CASSSRKGQGIFTNYGYTF
>.|TRBV28|TRBJ1-3|many
TGTGCCAGCAGTTTGGAGGACTCTGGAAACACCATATATTTT
CASSLEDSGNTIYF
>.|TRBV11-2|TRBJ1-2|few
TGTGCCAGCAGCTCCTCGAGGGGACGTCCCTATGGCTACACCTTC
CASSSSRGRPYGYTF
>.|TRBV10-3|TRBJ1-1|many
TGTGCCATCAGTGTACAGGGCGAAGGGAACACTGAAGCTTTCTTT
CAISVQGEGNTEAFF
>.|TRBV7-9|TRBJ2-2|few
TGTGCCAGCAGCTTTGAAATTCTTGCCGGGGAGCTGTTTTTT
CASSFEILAGELFF
>.|TRBV12-3/TRBV12-4|TRBJ1-1|many
TGTGCCAGCATCCCCTGGGGAGAGAACACTGAAGCTTTCTTT
CASIPWGENTEAFF
>.|TRBV28|TRBJ2-7|many
TGTGCCACTCGCCGGCCCCTCCGAGGATCCTACGAGCAGTACTTC
CATRRPLRGSYEQYF
>TRBD2|TRBV7-8|TRBJ2-1|.
TGTGCCAGCAGCCCCCTCTCGGGGGGAGACAATGAGCAGTTCTTC
CASSPLSGGDNEQFF
>.|TRBV7-2|TRBJ2-7|many
TGTGCCAGCAGGAAAAGGGACTCCTACGAGCAGTACTTC
CASRKRDSYEQYF
>.|TRBV6-5|TRBJ1-5|.
TGTGCCAGCAGTTACAAAATCACGGATCAGCCCCAGCATTTT
CASSYKITDQPQHF
>TRBD1|TRBV28|TRBJ2-2|many
TGTGCCAGCAGTCCCGCCGGACAGGGCGCCGGGGAGCTGTTTTTT
CASSPAGQGAGELFF
>TRBD1|TRBV7-9|TRBJ1-6|many
TGTGCCAGCAGCTCTGGACAGGGGGTTTCACCCCTCCACTTT
CASSSGQGVSPLHF
>.|TRBV3-1|TRBJ1-6|few
TGTGCCAGCAGCCTCCCCAGCGGCTCTTCACCCCTCCACTTT
CASSLPSGSSPLHF
>.|TRBV5-1|TRBJ1-3|many
TGCGCCAGCAGCTTGACAGCTAAGGGCTCTGGAAACACCATATATTTT
CASSLTAKGSGNTIYF
>.|TRBV7-6|TRBJ1-4|many
TGTGCCAGCAGCTTAGTGGGGCCAGGGCGTGAAAAACTGTTTTTT
CASSLVGPGREKLFF
>.|TRBV7-2|TRBJ2-7|few
TGTGCCAGCAGACTACGGACCCCGAGCTCCTACGAGCAGTACTTC
CASRLRTPSSYEQYF
>TRBD2|TRBV20-1|TRBJ2-7|.
TGCAGTGCTAGGAGGGCTAGCGGGGGGCCTACCTACGAGCAGTACTTC
CSARRASGGPTYEQYF
>TRBD1|TRBV6-2/TRBV6-3|TRBJ1-1|.
TGTGCCAGCAGTTACCCGACAGGGAAAGGCACTGAAGCTTTCTTT
CASSYPTGKGTEAFF
>.|TRBV6-5|TRBJ2-4|many
TGTGCCAGCAGTTACCGGACGGCGGCCAAAAACATTCAGTACTTC
CASSYRTAAKNIQYF
>.|TRBV3-1|TRBJ1-1|many
TGTGCCAGCAGCCAAGAGTACGCGACTGAAGCTTTCTTT
CASSQEYATEAFF
>TRBD2|TRBV3-1|TRBJ2-3|many
TGTGCCAGCAGCCAAGATGTTAAACTAGCGGGGGGCCTGACCCGGCCAGATACGCAGTATTTT
CASSQDVKLAGGLTRPDTQYF
>.|TRBV25-1|TRBJ2-3|few
TGTGCCAGCAGTAGGAGACAGTCTCCCCGGGATACGCAGTATTTT
CASSRRQSPRDTQYF
>TRBD1|TRBV19|TRBJ2-5|many
TGTGCCAGTAGTCCCCCCGGGACAGGGACCCAAGAGACCCAGTACTTC
CASSPPGTGTQETQYF